This T cell receptor beta chain was found in a study of blood T cell repertoires in COVID-19. As originally analysed: By means of reference gene primer amplification, nucleated cell counts were estimated. The method was immunoSEQ multiplex PCR; TCRdb's version includes in-frame clones alone and lacks a portion of them. The DNA was the basis for D and trimming; V, J and clone size are from that table. The repertoire holds about 130,000 clones, with around 76% as singletons. This CDR3 comprises 18 residues. The V segment lost 5 bases and the J segment 5 bases; nucleotides outside the gene matches: 15. Per germline, CDR1 MNHEY and CDR2 SMNVEV (reference sequence).

The sequenced material came from peripheral blood. The source is a man aged 55-75 years with acute or convalescent COVID-19. The rearrangement uses TRBV27 and TRBJ1-1; TRBD1 agrees at 12 bases. The CDR3 coding sequence is TGTGCCAGCAGTCCAGCCCGTTACCGGGACAGGGGGCATACTGAAGCTTTCTTT. Residues: CASSPARYRDRGHTEAFF.